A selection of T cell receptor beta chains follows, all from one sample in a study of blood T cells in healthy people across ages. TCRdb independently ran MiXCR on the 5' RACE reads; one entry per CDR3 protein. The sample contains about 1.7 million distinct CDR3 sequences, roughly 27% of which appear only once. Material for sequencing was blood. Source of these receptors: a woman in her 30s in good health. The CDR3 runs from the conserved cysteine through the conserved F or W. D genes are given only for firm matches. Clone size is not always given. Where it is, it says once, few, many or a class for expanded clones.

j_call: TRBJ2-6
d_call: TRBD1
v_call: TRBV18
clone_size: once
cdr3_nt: TGTGCCAGCTCACCAAAGACAGGGCCAGTAACCCTGGCCAACGTCCTGACTTTC
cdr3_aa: CASSPKTGPVTLANVLTF

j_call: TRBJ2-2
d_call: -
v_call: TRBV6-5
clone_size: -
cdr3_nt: TGTGCCGCCAAAGGGACCGGGGAGCTGTTTTTT
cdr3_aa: CAAKGTGELFF

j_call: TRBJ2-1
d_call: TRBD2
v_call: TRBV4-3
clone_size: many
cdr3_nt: TGCGCCAGCAGCCAATCCTTCGTAGCGGGAGAGCTATTAAATGAGCAGTTCTTC
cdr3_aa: CASSQSFVAGELLNEQFF

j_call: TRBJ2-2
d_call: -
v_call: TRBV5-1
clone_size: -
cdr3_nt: TGCGCCAGCAGCAGGGAGGCGACGAACACCGGGGAGCTGTTTTTT
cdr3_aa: CASSREATNTGELFF

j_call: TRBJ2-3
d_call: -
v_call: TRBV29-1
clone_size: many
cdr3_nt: TGCAGCGTTATCTCTGGCCCACTCACAGATACGCAGTATTTT
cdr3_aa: CSVISGPLTDTQYF

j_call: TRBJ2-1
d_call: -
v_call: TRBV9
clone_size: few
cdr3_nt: TGTGCCAGCAGCGTATCCGGGGTGGGGCACTCCTACAATGAGCAGTTCTTC
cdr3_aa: CASSVSGVGHSYNEQFF

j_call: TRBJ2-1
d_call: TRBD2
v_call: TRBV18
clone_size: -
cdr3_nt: TGTGCCAGCTCACCGGGGTCTAGCGGTTCCTACAATGAGCAGTTCTTC
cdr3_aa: CASSPGSSGSYNEQFF

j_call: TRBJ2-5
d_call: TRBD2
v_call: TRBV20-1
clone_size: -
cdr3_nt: TGCAGTGCTAAAGGACTAGCGGGAGGGCCCCTCCAAGAGACCCAGTACTTC
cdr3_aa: CSAKGLAGGPLQETQYF

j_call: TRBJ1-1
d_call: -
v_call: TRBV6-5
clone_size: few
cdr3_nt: TGTGCCAGCAGTATGGGGGGAGCTGAAGCTTTCTTT
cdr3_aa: CASSMGGAEAFF

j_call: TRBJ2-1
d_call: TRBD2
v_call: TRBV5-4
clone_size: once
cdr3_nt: TGTGCCAGCAGTCCGGAGGGCTGGGGGACTATCAATGGGCAGTTCTTC
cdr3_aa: CASSPEGWGTINGQFF

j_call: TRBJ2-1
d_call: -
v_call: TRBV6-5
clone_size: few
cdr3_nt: TGTGCCAGCACCTACGGTCTCTACAATGAGCAGTTCTTC
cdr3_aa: CASTYGLYNEQFF

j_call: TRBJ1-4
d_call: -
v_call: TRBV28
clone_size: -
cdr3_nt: TGTGCCAGCAGTTCAACGGAAAGGGGTTTAAGGACTAATGAAAAACTGTTTTTT
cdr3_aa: CASSSTERGLRTNEKLFF

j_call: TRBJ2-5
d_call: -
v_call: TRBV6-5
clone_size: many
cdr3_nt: TGTGCCAGCGGCATAGGACCCCAAGAGACCCAGTACTTC
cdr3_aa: CASGIGPQETQYF

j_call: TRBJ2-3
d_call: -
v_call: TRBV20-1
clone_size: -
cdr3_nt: TGCAGTACTAGGTATAGGGGGGATAGCACAGATACGCAGTATTTT
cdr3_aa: CSTRYRGDSTDTQYF

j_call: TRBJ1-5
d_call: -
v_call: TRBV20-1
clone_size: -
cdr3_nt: TGCAGTGCTTCGGTGTTACAGGGAGTGAGCAATCAGCCCCAGCATTTT
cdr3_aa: CSASVLQGVSNQPQHF

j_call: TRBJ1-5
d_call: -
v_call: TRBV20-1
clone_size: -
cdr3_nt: TGCAGTGCTAGGGACGGTAATAGCAATCAGCCCCAGCATTTT
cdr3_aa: CSARDGNSNQPQHF

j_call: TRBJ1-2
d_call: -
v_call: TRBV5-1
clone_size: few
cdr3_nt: TGCGCCAGCAGCTTCTCGGGGGCCAGCTATGGCTACACCTTC
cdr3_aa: CASSFSGASYGYTF

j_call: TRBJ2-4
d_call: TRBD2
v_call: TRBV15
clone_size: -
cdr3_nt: TGTGCCACCAGCAGGTCGCCGGGGGGGAAGGCCAAAAACATTCAGTACTTC
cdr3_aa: CATSRSPGGKAKNIQYF